The T cell receptor beta chain under discussion was sequenced for a study of Tregs in tolerant kidney transplant recipients. In the case of this clone: Antigen unknown. The read halts 3 residues ahead of the CDR3 end, with the missing end drawn from the germline J gene.

CDR1 is SGHRS and CDR2 is YFSETQ in the germline V gene. This CDR3 is 16 amino acids long. The V segment lost 1 base and the J segment 2 bases; nucleotides outside the gene matches: 4. Recipients received nonmyeloablative bone marrow transplants from related graft donors, with transient mixed chimerism. Generated by immunoSEQ multiplex PCR, the TCRdb table keeps only in-frame clones and is missing some. Its table records about 5,300 clones. General study points: Some patients' samples used different primers over time, so nucleotide sequences weren't comparable. Tolerant patients' donor-specific Tregs expanded beyond overall Tregs, suggesting antigen-driven growth.

The sequences come from CD4+ T cells from blood (PBMCs), collected approximately 15 months after the transplant. The receptor comes from a human patient who received a combined kidney and bone marrow transplant. The T cells may partly be graft donor cells. The chain is built from TRBV5-1 and TRBJ2-3; 10 positions agree with TRBD2. CDR3 DNA, as far as it was read: TGCGCCAGCAGCTTGTCTAGCGGGAGCAACACAGATACG. It is translated as CASSLSSGSNTDT. The entire CDR3 sequence reads CASSLSSGSNTDTQYF.